This is a list of T cell receptor beta chains from one sample in a study of T cell changes during pregnancy in multiple sclerosis. Repertoires were generated with immunoSEQ multiplex PCR, while TCRdb's copy carries only in-frame clones and drops some. The top ten hold 2% to 3% of the sample, which has 60,000 or so clones, 89% seen once. Here the sequenced sample was peripheral blood, taken in the first trimester of pregnancy. These receptors were taken from a female donor with multiple sclerosis, enrolled in a pregnancy study. Both conserved end residues are part of each CDR3. D genes are given only for firm matches. Size tells how often a clone was seen (once, few, many) or the class of an expanded clone, and some rows leave it out.

d_gene: .; j_gene: TRBJ1-2; v_gene: TRBV2; abundance: .; CDR3aa: CASSDIGGIYGYTF; CDR3nt: TGTGCCAGCAGCGACATCGGGGGAATCTATGGCTACACCTTC
d_gene: TRBD1; j_gene: TRBJ1-4; v_gene: TRBV4-2; abundance: .; CDR3aa: CASRGRGLLNEKLFF; CDR3nt: TGTGCCAGCCGGGGTAGGGGGCTTCTAAATGAAAAACTGTTTTTT
d_gene: .; j_gene: TRBJ1-1; v_gene: TRBV7-2; abundance: .; CDR3aa: CASSPRGGGNTEAFF; CDR3nt: TGTGCCAGCAGCCCGAGAGGGGGTGGGAACACTGAAGCTTTCTTT
d_gene: TRBD1; j_gene: TRBJ2-7; v_gene: TRBV5-1; abundance: .; CDR3aa: CASSYGQGDEQYF; CDR3nt: TGCGCCAGCAGCTACGGACAGGGGGACGAGCAGTACTTC
d_gene: TRBD1; j_gene: TRBJ2-3; v_gene: TRBV10-3; abundance: once; CDR3aa: CAISESGTGSTDTQYF; CDR3nt: TGTGCCATCAGTGAGTCAGGGACAGGTAGCACAGATACGCAGTATTTT
d_gene: .; j_gene: TRBJ2-7; v_gene: TRBV27; abundance: .; CDR3aa: CASSSLTVSSYEQYF; CDR3nt: TGTGCCAGCAGTAGCCTCACAGTCTCATCCTACGAGCAGTACTTC
d_gene: .; j_gene: TRBJ2-2; v_gene: TRBV2; abundance: .; CDR3aa: CASRPQATNTGELFF; CDR3nt: TGTGCCAGCAGGCCCCAGGCAACGAACACCGGGGAGCTGTTTTTT
d_gene: TRBD1; j_gene: TRBJ2-7; v_gene: TRBV14; abundance: few; CDR3aa: CASSLERPGWTGIYEQYF; CDR3nt: TGTGCCAGCAGCCTCGAACGACCCGGTTGGACAGGGATTTACGAGCAGTACTTC
d_gene: .; j_gene: TRBJ1-1; v_gene: TRBV6-1; abundance: once; CDR3aa: CASSIKPMNTEAFF; CDR3nt: TGTGCCAGCAGCATTAAGCCCATGAACACTGAAGCTTTCTTT
d_gene: .; j_gene: TRBJ1-1; v_gene: TRBV2; abundance: once; CDR3aa: CASRGNRGGTEAFF; CDR3nt: TGTGCCAGCAGAGGTAATCGGGGGGGCACTGAAGCTTTCTTT
d_gene: .; j_gene: TRBJ1-2; v_gene: TRBV30; abundance: once; CDR3aa: CAWSRGTGSYGYTF; CDR3nt: TGTGCCTGGAGTAGGGGAACAGGGAGCTATGGCTACACCTTC
d_gene: TRBD2; j_gene: TRBJ2-2; v_gene: TRBV27; abundance: .; CDR3aa: CASSLYMKRGGSGELFF; CDR3nt: TGTGCCAGCAGTTTATATATGAAGCGGGGGGGGTCCGGGGAGCTGTTTTTT
d_gene: TRBD1; j_gene: TRBJ1-4; v_gene: TRBV13; abundance: .; CDR3aa: CASSLRQGAGNEKLFF; CDR3nt: TGTGCCAGCAGCCTACGACAGGGGGCGGGTAATGAAAAACTGTTTTTT
d_gene: TRBD2; j_gene: TRBJ2-1; v_gene: TRBV6-6; abundance: .; CDR3aa: CASSYAGTSGYEQFF; CDR3nt: TGTGCCAGCAGTTACGCCGGGACTAGCGGGTATGAGCAGTTCTTC
d_gene: TRBD1; j_gene: TRBJ1-2; v_gene: TRBV6-5; abundance: .; CDR3aa: CASSSPTGGGEGYTF; CDR3nt: TGTGCCAGCAGTTCCCCGACAGGGGGAGGAGAAGGCTACACCTTC
d_gene: .; j_gene: TRBJ1-2; v_gene: TRBV30; abundance: .; CDR3aa: CAWRPPGMNYGYTF; CDR3nt: TGTGCCTGGAGACCCCCGGGGATGAACTATGGCTACACCTTC
d_gene: .; j_gene: TRBJ2-2; v_gene: TRBV5-4; abundance: .; CDR3aa: CASSLEVARTGELFF; CDR3nt: TGTGCCAGCAGCTTGGAGGTAGCACGTACCGGGGAGCTGTTTTTT
d_gene: .; j_gene: TRBJ2-7; v_gene: TRBV7-2; abundance: once; CDR3aa: CASRQGNKDEQYF; CDR3nt: TGTGCCAGCAGACAGGGTAATAAGGACGAGCAGTACTTC
d_gene: TRBD1; j_gene: TRBJ1-1; v_gene: TRBV18; abundance: .; CDR3aa: CASSPPSGTGDLNTEAFF; CDR3nt: TGTGCCAGCTCACCACCATCCGGGACAGGGGACTTGAACACTGAAGCTTTCTTT
d_gene: .; j_gene: TRBJ1-2; v_gene: TRBV29-1; abundance: .; CDR3aa: CSATGPNYGYTF; CDR3nt: TGCAGCGCCACAGGGCCCAACTATGGCTACACCTTC
d_gene: TRBD2; j_gene: TRBJ2-3; v_gene: TRBV7-2; abundance: once; CDR3aa: CASSPGLATDTQYF; CDR3nt: TGTGCCAGCAGCCCTGGACTAGCGACAGATACGCAGTATTTT
d_gene: .; j_gene: TRBJ2-7; v_gene: TRBV6-5; abundance: .; CDR3aa: CASRVLKSYEQYF; CDR3nt: TGTGCCAGCAGGGTACTGAAAAGCTACGAGCAGTACTTC
d_gene: TRBD1; j_gene: TRBJ1-2; v_gene: TRBV19; abundance: .; CDR3aa: CASSYLQGGGYTF; CDR3nt: TGTGCCAGTAGTTATCTCCAGGGGGGTGGCTACACCTTC
d_gene: .; j_gene: TRBJ1-6; v_gene: TRBV28; abundance: .; CDR3aa: CASSPREGVVGNSPLHF; CDR3nt: TGTGCCAGCAGTCCCCGTGAAGGGGTGGTTGGCAATTCACCCCTCCACTTT
d_gene: .; j_gene: TRBJ1-4; v_gene: TRBV19; abundance: .; CDR3aa: CASSAYSGTNEKLFF; CDR3nt: TGTGCCAGTAGTGCGTACAGTGGGACTAATGAAAAACTGTTTTTT
d_gene: .; j_gene: TRBJ2-7; v_gene: TRBV2; abundance: .; CDR3aa: CASSAERIYEQYF; CDR3nt: TGTGCCAGCTCCGCGGAGCGGATATACGAGCAGTACTTC
d_gene: .; j_gene: TRBJ1-1; v_gene: TRBV7-9; abundance: .; CDR3aa: CASGPSRGHTEAFF; CDR3nt: TGTGCCAGCGGACCCTCGCGGGGGCACACTGAAGCTTTCTTT
d_gene: TRBD1; j_gene: TRBJ2-2; v_gene: TRBV6-1; abundance: once; CDR3aa: CASSAPGGDVGELFF; CDR3nt: TGTGCCAGCAGCGCTCCAGGGGGTGATGTCGGGGAGCTGTTTTTT
d_gene: TRBD2; j_gene: TRBJ2-7; v_gene: TRBV7-2; abundance: once; CDR3aa: CASSLIAGEGSEQYF; CDR3nt: TGTGCCAGCAGCTTAATCGCGGGAGAGGGTAGCGAGCAGTACTTC
d_gene: TRBD2; j_gene: TRBJ2-7; v_gene: TRBV28; abundance: .; CDR3aa: CASSLQGTSFRYF; CDR3nt: TGTGCCAGCAGTTTACAGGGGACTAGCTTTCGGTACTTC
d_gene: .; j_gene: TRBJ2-5; v_gene: TRBV7-2; abundance: .; CDR3aa: CASSFGQKETQYF; CDR3nt: TGTGCCAGCAGCTTTGGCCAGAAAGAGACCCAGTACTTC
d_gene: TRBD1; j_gene: TRBJ2-2; v_gene: TRBV10-3; abundance: .; CDR3aa: CAISPGTGAGELFF; CDR3nt: TGTGCCATCAGCCCGGGGACAGGGGCCGGGGAGCTGTTTTTT
d_gene: .; j_gene: TRBJ1-2; v_gene: TRBV5-1; abundance: .; CDR3aa: CASSLGQEENLYTF; CDR3nt: TGCGCCAGCAGCTTGGGCCAGGAGGAGAACCTCTACACCTTC
d_gene: TRBD1; j_gene: TRBJ1-6; v_gene: TRBV7-9; abundance: once; CDR3aa: CASSLVWSLGQDDSPLHF; CDR3nt: TGTGCCAGCAGCTTAGTCTGGTCTTTGGGACAGGACGATTCACCCCTCCACTTT
d_gene: .; j_gene: TRBJ1-1; v_gene: TRBV7-6; abundance: .; CDR3aa: CASSFSGNTEAFF; CDR3nt: TGTGCCAGCAGCTTTTCGGGGAACACTGAAGCTTTCTTT
d_gene: .; j_gene: TRBJ2-7; v_gene: TRBV7-2; abundance: .; CDR3aa: CASSWSVGSEQYF; CDR3nt: TGTGCCAGCAGCTGGTCCGTAGGGAGCGAGCAGTACTTC
d_gene: .; j_gene: TRBJ1-1; v_gene: TRBV11-2; abundance: .; CDR3aa: CASSSGAGSTEAFF; CDR3nt: TGTGCCAGCAGCTCAGGGGCTGGGAGCACTGAAGCTTTCTTT
d_gene: .; j_gene: TRBJ2-3; v_gene: TRBV9; abundance: .; CDR3aa: CASSPPESSTDTQYF; CDR3nt: TGTGCCAGCAGCCCCCCGGAGTCTAGCACAGATACGCAGTATTTT
d_gene: .; j_gene: TRBJ2-7; v_gene: TRBV6-1; abundance: .; CDR3aa: CASTPGHGVGEQYF; CDR3nt: TGTGCCAGCACCCCGGGACATGGGGTGGGGGAGCAGTACTTC
d_gene: TRBD1; j_gene: TRBJ1-3; v_gene: TRBV5-1; abundance: .; CDR3aa: CASSWGQGYSGNTIYF; CDR3nt: TGCGCCAGCAGTTGGGGACAGGGTTACTCTGGAAACACCATATATTTT
d_gene: .; j_gene: TRBJ1-2; v_gene: TRBV14; abundance: .; CDR3aa: CASSQVLNYGYTF; CDR3nt: TGTGCCAGCAGCCAAGTCCTGAACTATGGCTACACCTTC
d_gene: .; j_gene: TRBJ1-6; v_gene: TRBV18; abundance: once; CDR3aa: CASSPGGQINSPLHF; CDR3nt: TGTGCCAGCTCACCAGGAGGGCAGATTAATTCACCCCTCCACTTT
d_gene: .; j_gene: TRBJ1-1; v_gene: TRBV18; abundance: .; CDR3aa: CASSPPPPFEAFF; CDR3nt: TGTGCCAGCTCACCACCCCCCCCTTTTGAAGCTTTCTTT
d_gene: .; j_gene: TRBJ2-7; v_gene: TRBV9; abundance: .; CDR3aa: CASSPHGQGGHEQYF; CDR3nt: TGTGCCAGCAGCCCTCACGGCCAAGGAGGCCACGAGCAGTACTTC
d_gene: .; j_gene: TRBJ2-3; v_gene: TRBV6-5; abundance: once; CDR3aa: CASSYSRTSNTDTQYF; CDR3nt: TGTGCCAGCAGTTACTCGAGGACTTCGAACACAGATACGCAGTATTTT
d_gene: .; j_gene: TRBJ2-1; v_gene: TRBV5-1; abundance: .; CDR3aa: CASIGGNTYNEQFF; CDR3nt: TGCGCCAGCATCGGCGGGAACACCTACAATGAGCAGTTCTTC
d_gene: .; j_gene: TRBJ2-4; v_gene: TRBV30; abundance: once; CDR3aa: CAWSVRGKAKNIQYF; CDR3nt: TGTGCCTGGAGTGTCAGGGGCAAAGCCAAAAACATTCAGTACTTC
d_gene: TRBD1; j_gene: TRBJ2-1; v_gene: TRBV5-1; abundance: .; CDR3aa: CASSLWDRDYNEQFF; CDR3nt: TGCGCCAGCAGCTTGTGGGACAGGGACTACAATGAGCAGTTCTTC
d_gene: .; j_gene: TRBJ1-2; v_gene: TRBV27; abundance: .; CDR3aa: CASSFGGPNYGYTF; CDR3nt: TGTGCCAGCAGTTTCGGGGGACCTAACTATGGCTACACCTTC
d_gene: .; j_gene: TRBJ2-7; v_gene: TRBV25-1; abundance: .; CDR3aa: CASSDRTLTLEQYF; CDR3nt: TGTGCCAGCAGTGACCGGACACTAACCCTCGAGCAGTACTTC
d_gene: TRBD1; j_gene: TRBJ1-1; v_gene: TRBV27; abundance: .; CDR3aa: CASSLQGAEAFF; CDR3nt: TGTGCCAGCAGTTTACAGGGGGCTGAAGCTTTCTTT
d_gene: .; j_gene: TRBJ1-1; v_gene: TRBV10-3; abundance: once; CDR3aa: CAINGGGPDSSGTEAFF; CDR3nt: TGTGCCATCAACGGCGGGGGGCCGGATTCTAGCGGCACTGAAGCTTTCTTT
d_gene: .; j_gene: TRBJ2-7; v_gene: TRBV7-6; abundance: once; CDR3aa: CASTLDPDSAYEQYF; CDR3nt: TGTGCCAGCACCTTGGATCCGGACTCGGCCTACGAGCAGTACTTC
d_gene: TRBD1; j_gene: TRBJ1-1; v_gene: TRBV19; abundance: once; CDR3aa: CASSISGTGMNTEAFF; CDR3nt: TGTGCCAGTAGTATTTCCGGGACAGGCATGAACACTGAAGCTTTCTTT
d_gene: .; j_gene: TRBJ2-7; v_gene: TRBV18; abundance: .; CDR3aa: CASSPSVQAPAHEQYF; CDR3nt: TGTGCCAGCTCACCTTCTGTTCAGGCCCCGGCCCACGAGCAGTACTTC